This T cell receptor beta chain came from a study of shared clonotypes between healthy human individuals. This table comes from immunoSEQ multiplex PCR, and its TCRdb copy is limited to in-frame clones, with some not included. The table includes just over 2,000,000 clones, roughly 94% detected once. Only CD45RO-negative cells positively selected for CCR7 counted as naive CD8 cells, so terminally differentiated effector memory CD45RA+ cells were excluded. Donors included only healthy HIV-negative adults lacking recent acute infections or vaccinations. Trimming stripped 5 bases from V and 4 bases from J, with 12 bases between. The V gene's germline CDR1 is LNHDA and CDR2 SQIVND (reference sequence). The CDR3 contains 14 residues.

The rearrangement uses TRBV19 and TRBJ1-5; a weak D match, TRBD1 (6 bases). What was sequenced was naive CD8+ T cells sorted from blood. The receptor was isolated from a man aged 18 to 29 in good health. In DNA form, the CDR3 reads TGTGCCAGTAGTCTCCGGGACACGAATCAGCCCCAGCATTTT. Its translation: CASSLRDTNQPQHF.